This T cell receptor (beta chain) derives from a study of cytomegalovirus exposure and HLA in healthy donors (dated 2017 in TCRdb). Study-level background: An earlier analysis of 587 of the donors reported 276 Gb of sequence data and 100 million to 140 million unique TCR beta sequences from around 200 million T cells. Typing coverage varied by locus: roughly 629-640 donors for A, B, C, DRB1 and DQB1; around 560 for DQA1; more than 600 for DPA1; roughly 450 for DPB1. The aim of the study was to test whether cataloging public T cell receptors could identify signatures of past pathogen exposure. In addition to the first cohort of several hundred subjects, a separate validation cohort of approximately 130 different subjects was used. To decide whether each TCR beta V gene segment behaved as functional or pseudogenic, an earlier analysis of approximately 590 of the donors relied on high-throughput TCR beta sequencing. Among a few hundred genotyped donors of the cohort, an average of 235,054 unique TCR beta nucleotide sequences were sequenced per donor, about a sixth of them non-productive. Every discovery cohort repertoire had been produced on one sequencing platform. HLA typing covered class I and class II loci at four-digit resolution. An early release covering more than 500 HLA-typed donors comprised approximately 290 gigabases of sequencing data and approximately 80 million unique TCR sequences. The study profiled the T cell repertoires of hundreds of subjects by immunosequencing and related them to cytomegalovirus serostatus. In a later analysis, previously published TCR beta repertoires from 500 to 750 donors were re-analyzed and high-resolution HLA genotyping was added so that TCR occurrence patterns could be studied. In a later genetic analysis, genome-wide SNP genotypes for about 55% of the roughly 700 donors were used, and that subset was treated as a discovery cohort. The study combined high-throughput TCR immunosequencing, statistical association of individual TCRs with disease status, and machine learning to predict cytomegalovirus infection status. Four to six DR-DQ haplotypes were handled as single units for association and clustering because linkage in the cohort was strong. In the later analysis, no new phenotypic data were used to find candidate immune exposures; instead, reliance was placed on TCR beta sequences and their occurrence across donors. Among the approximately 400 genotyped donors, around 81% belonged to the genetic ancestry cluster associated with self-reported Caucasian donors. Donor age, sex, ethnicity and CMV serostatus were collected together with the repertoire data.

For this chain, trimming is 5 bases at the V end and 5 bases at the J end, and the number of junction bases without a gene match is 8. CDR1 LNHDA and CDR2 SQIVND were looked up in the germline V gene (reference sequence). The CDR3, from cysteine to phenylalanine, totals 14 residues. The DNA shown is the 42-base CDR3, in frame from base 1. On the study overall, not on this receptor specifically: When HLA alleles, especially DR and DQ, strongly co-occurred, TCR associations were difficult to assign to individual alleles. Cytomegalovirus status was reported to be diagnosed by the classifier with high specificity and sensitivity in both the original and validation cohorts. The cohort was sequenced for TCR beta chains only, and without alpha or paired-chain data the features that could be detected were limited. A further reported finding was that TCR beta sequences accurately predicted the HLA-A and HLA-B alleles for most subjects in the first cohort. The 87-base-pair reads could not distinguish some IMGT-functional V segments, including TRBV6-2 and TRBV6-3, so those segments were excluded. Linkage disequilibrium might explain the correlated functional status among segregating V segments, but an unknown experimental factor could not be ruled out. A few of the identified cytomegalovirus-associated TCR beta chains were confirmed in vitro to be specific for cytomegalovirus antigens. HLA typing was unavailable for some donors at each locus, so association tests used only the typed subset. Across donors, most TCR sequences were observed very rarely, whereas some public TCRs were present in many individuals. About 17 rarely observed V segments, including chromosome 9 orphons, were excluded from the earlier analysis of a few hundred of the donors because counts were too low. Immune exposure information for the cohort was limited to CMV serostatus. Several of the top co-occurrence clusters appeared to be linked to parvovirus B19, influenza, CMV and Epstein-Barr virus, according to a later analysis. V-gene and J-gene trimming of TCR beta chains was associated with a missense DCLRE1C variant in a later genetic analysis, and the association was replicated in an independent cohort. An earlier analysis of around 540 of the donors showed that most TCR beta V segments appeared in productive rearrangements either about 87% or about 30% of the time, which broadly matched IMGT annotations. In a later analysis, the rate of TCR association differed among HLA loci, with DRB1 alleles having the most associated TCRs and HLA-C alleles having the fewest. The study listed approximately 150 TCR beta chains as associated with cytomegalovirus. Presence/absence analyses assumed roughly uniform sequencing depth across donors, an assumption that may not hold. Compared with the roughly 720-donor mean, donors in an Asian-associated ancestry cluster had fewer N-insertions in productive TCRs, according to a later genetic analysis. A cluster of highly shared sequence variants was judged likely to be a technical artifact of the sequencing pipeline. In a later analysis, about 16,000 TCR beta sequences were associated with specific HLA alleles at a false discovery rate of 0.05. According to a later analysis, most CMV-associated TCR beta chains appeared to be HLA-restricted, and the HLA associations seemed to be driven largely by CMV exposure. It was suggested by the authors that the approach could potentially be generalized to other disease states and immunological phenotypes. In a later analysis, HLA-associated TCR beta chains were found to be more clonally expanded and to have lower generation probabilities than equally common non-associated chains.

Libraries were prepared through the immunoSEQ multiplex PCR assay. For the multiplex PCR, a mixture combining 60 forward primers for TCR Vbeta segments and 13 reverse primers for TCR Jbeta segments was used. A multiplex PCR assay on genomic DNA amplified the CDR3 region of rearranged TCR beta genes. The Illumina HiSeq System was used to sequence the amplified TCR beta libraries as 87-base-pair reads. The original methods were these. Across the 500 to 750 repertoires, a later analysis counted tens of millions of unique TCR beta chains, 9.5 million to 12 million of which were shared by at least two donors. Raw reads were error-corrected and collapsed into unique sequences with a nearest-neighbor algorithm that merged closely related sequences to remove PCR and sequencing errors. CDR3 sequences were aligned to IMGT reference sequences to assign V, D and J gene segments. For a sequence to be retained, a match of at least six nucleotides to both a V gene segment and a J gene segment was required. Rearrangements were classified as productive when the CDR3 lacked stop codons and remained in frame with V and J, and all other rearrangements were classified as non-productive. Following IMGT convention, CDR3 was defined as the stretch from the second conserved V-encoded cysteine up to the conserved J-encoded phenylalanine. In an earlier analysis of approximately 590 of the donors, sequences lacking an unambiguous match to a single V gene segment were excluded. In an earlier analysis of about 590 of the donors, a V segment was called functional when productive rearrangements were above 56.7%, and segregating when the standard deviation between donors exceeded 5%. A statistical classification framework was built for diagnosing cytomegalovirus status from the catalog of TCR beta chain sequences. In a later analysis, V and J genes were assigned by comparing TCR nucleotide sequences against IMGT/GENE-DB human TR gene sequences. The TCRdist pipeline was used in a later analysis to assign CDR3 sequences and most-parsimonious VDJ recombination scenarios. In a later analysis, each TCR beta chain was defined by its CDR3 amino acid sequence together with its V-gene family, and reads without a unique V-gene family were excluded. In a later analysis, nearly 600 highly shared, low-generation-probability nucleotide sequences were removed to address suspected cross-contamination and a sequencing artifact. For each public chain, a later analysis derived a clonal expansion index from normalized ranks of inferred template counts within each repertoire. A later analysis computed generation probabilities with a VDJ recombination model fitted to out-of-frame rearrangements, and checked the results against IGoR. In a later analysis, hypergeometric tests were used to score TCR-TCR, TCR-HLA and TCR-CMV co-occurrence, with a repertoire-size bias correction applied to TCR pairs. A later analysis estimated false discovery rates by permuting HLA or CMV assignments 20 times. In a later analysis, co-occurring TCRs were grouped with DBSCAN, and TCRdist sequence similarity was added when clustering was performed within HLA-allele-positive subsets. Repertoires with fewer than 30,000 or more than 120,000 public chains were left out of co-occurrence clustering, as were five repertoires with anomalous nucleotide sharing. TCRdb mirrors the immuneACCESS table, restricted to in-frame sequences. Some clones are absent from its copies; in checked studies, under half trace to an unresolved V gene, and the reason for the others is unknown. V and J calls and clone size follow that table, whereas D and trimming were derived from the DNA. The sample table lists some 150,000 clones, about 78% of them with a count of one. Approximately 7% of the sample rests with the top ten.

The cohort was made up of approximately 700 healthy bone marrow donors. At the time of sampling, every cohort member was nominally healthy, though immune exposures that went unrecorded were likely present. The donor was CMV seropositive and belonged to the group of 250 to 300 seropositive cohort members. Every donor gave a peripheral blood sample, and the peripheral blood mononuclear cells from that sample were used for TCR beta sequencing. The Qiagen DNeasy Blood Extraction Kit was used to extract genomic DNA from the blood cell samples. On this clone itself: It lacks a known antigen. Base qualities are not provided; no much larger clone lies one nucleotide away.

The TCR comes from a man aged 40-55 years in good health and CMV-seropositive. The specimen sequenced was PBMCs. Recombination linked TRBV19 to TRBJ2-5, and 7 junction bases match TRBD1. The CDR3 corresponds to CASSSTGIRETQYF. The sequenced DNA is TGTGCCAGTAGTTCGACAGGGATCCGGGAGACCCAGTACTTC.